Shown below are 16 T cell receptor beta chains from a single sample sequenced in a study of cytomegalovirus exposure and HLA in healthy donors. The PCR was carried out with 60 Vbeta primers and 13 Jbeta primers. Produced via immunoSEQ multiplex PCR; TCRdb's table is partial and in-frame only. Of 90,000 to 120,000 clones in the sample, approximately 73% were seen once. The sequenced material came from PBMCs. The source is a man between 25 and 39 years old in good health and CMV-seronegative.

J is TRBJ2-7 and V is TRBV6-1, with unresolved D. The germline V gene has CDR1 MNHNS and CDR2 SASEGT. The V end was cut by 1 base, the J end by 0 bases, with 13 bases between. This CDR3 spans 16 amino acids. Here the CDR3 reads CASSEGSNWSSYEQYF. As DNA, the CDR3 is TGTGCCAGCAGTGAAGGCTCGAATTGGAGCTCCTACGAGCAGTACTTC.

In regard to this clone: Different DNA sequences within this sample yield the same CDR3. The chain recombines TRBV9 with TRBJ2-2; 8 positions agree with TRBD2. There are 16 residues in the CDR3. V lost 0 bases and J lost 3; bases outside the gene matches: 4. From germline, CDR1 is SGDLS and CDR2 YYNGEE. The CDR3 reads CASSVAGGWDTGELFF. CDR3 coding DNA: TGTGCCAGCAGCGTAGCGGGGGGGTGGGACACCGGGGAGCTGTTTTTT. Looking up the rest from reference TRBV9 and TRBJ2-2 gives the full variable domain: DSGVTQTPKHLITATGQRVTLRCSPRSGDLSVYWYQQSLDQGLQFLIQYYNGEERAKGNILERFSAQQFPDLHSELNLSSLELGDSALYFCASSVAGGWDTGELFFGEGSRLTVL.

V is TRBV2 and J is TRBJ2-1; D not resolved. Trimming cost V 1 base and J 3 bases, with 10 bases left between them. The length of the CDR3 is 15 residues. The germline V gene encodes CDR1 SNHLY and CDR2 FYNNEI. The CDR3 DNA reads as TGTGCCAGCAGTGAAGTAGGAGTTGGCTACAATGAGCAGTTCTTC. The encoded protein is CASSEVGVGYNEQFF.

The rearrangement joins TRBV7-6 to TRBJ2-2; D may be TRBD2 (6 bases). V lost 5 bases and J lost 4, with 14 bases in between. The CDR3 totals 15 residues. Germline assignment: CDR1 SGHVS and CDR2 FNYEAQ. CDR3 DNA sequence: TGTGCCAGCAGCATTGCCGGGACTCCCACCGGGGAGCTGTTTTTT. Residues: CASSIAGTPTGELFF.

This clone has more than one count but fewer than ten. The chain has TRBV12-2 and TRBJ2-4; the D call TRBD1 from the table was never checked on the DNA. TRBV12-2 has pseudogene status. The CDR3 contains 18 residues. CDR3 sequence reads: CASRFPGTDNIAKNIQYF. As DNA, the CDR3 is TGTGCAAGTCGCTTCCCCGGGACAGACAACATAGCCAAAAACATTCAGTACTTC.

CDR3 sequence (DNA): TGTGCCAGCTCACCCGACAGGGCAATAGGCTACACCTTC. It specifies CASSPDRAIGYTF. This rearrangement joins TRBV18 to TRBJ1-2; 7 bases map to TRBD1. The germline V gene has CDR1 KGHSH and CDR2 LQKENI. The CDR3 runs to 13 residues. V lost 3 bases, J lost 8 bases, and 6 bases stayed unmatched. Supplemented by reference TRBV18 and TRBJ1-2, the full variable domain reads NAGVMQNPRHLVRRRGQEARLRCSPMKGHSHVYWYRQLPEEGLKFMVYLQKENIIDESGMPKERFSAEFPKEGPSILRIQQVVRGDSAAYFCASSPDRAIGYTFGSGTRLTVV.

In DNA form, the CDR3 reads TGTGCCAGCAGCTTGAATCTGGCAGGGAACTACGAGCAGTACTTC. This sequence encodes CASSLNLAGNYEQYF. The rearrangement joins TRBV5-4 to TRBJ2-7; D perhaps matches TRBD1 (5 bases). Trimming left V 1 base short and J 3 bases short, with 14 bases between. The CDR3 is 15 residues long. Germline V gene sequence: CDR1 SGHNT, CDR2 YYREEE (reference sequence). Drawing the rest from reference TRBV5-4 and TRBJ2-7, the complete variable domain is ETGVTQSPTHLIKTRGQQVTLRCSSQSGHNTVSWYQQALGQGPQFIFQYYREEENGRGNFPPRFSGLQFPNYSSELNVNALELDDSALYLCASSLNLAGNYEQYFGPGTRLTVT.

This clone was found a few times. This sequence joins TRBV19 and TRBJ1-1; D unresolved. Germline lookup yields CDR1 LNHDA and CDR2 SQIVND (reference sequence). This CDR3 has 14 amino acids. Trimming took 7 bases from V and 1 from J, leaving 13 bases between them. The CDR3 nucleotides are TGTGCCAGTATGTCTGTACAGAAGAACACTGAAGCTTTCTTT. This gives the protein CASMSVQKNTEAFF.

The genes are TRBV27 and TRBJ1-6; TRBD1 matches 9 bases. There are 17 residues in the CDR3. Trimming cost V 5 bases and J 4 bases; bases outside gene matches: 9. Looked up from germline, CDR1 is MNHEY and CDR2 is SMNVEV (reference sequence). CDR3 sequence reads: CASSKGTGQSYNSPLHF. The CDR3 region has the DNA TGTGCCAGCAGTAAGGGGACAGGGCAATCTTATAATTCACCCCTCCACTTT.

The gene calls are TRBV2 and TRBJ2-2; weak D call: TRBD1 (5 bases). The CDR3 covers 13 residues. V dropped 4 bases and J dropped 6 bases, with 9 bases sitting between them. Germline V gives CDR1 SNHLY, CDR2 FYNNEI. DNA of the CDR3: TGTGCCAGCAGTGTGGACACGGCCGGGGAGCTGTTTTTT. Amino acids: CASSVDTAGELFF. The complete variable domain, with remaining parts taken from reference TRBV2 and TRBJ2-2, reads EPEVTQTPSHQVTQMGQEVILRCVPISNHLYFYWYRQILGQKVEFLVSFYNNEISEKSEIFDDQFSVERPDGSNFTLKIRSTKLEDSAMYFCASSVDTAGELFFGEGSRLTVL.

The chain employs TRBV14 and TRBJ2-7, with a possible D match to TRBD2 (5 bases). The CDR3 sequence is 16 residues long. Trimming left V 5 bases short and J 3 bases short, with 20 bases between. The germline V gene encodes CDR1 SGHDN and CDR2 FVKESK. The CDR3 DNA reads as TGTGCCAGCAGCGAAAGGCGGGTGACACCCTACTACGAGCAGTACTTC. It yields the protein CASSERRVTPYYEQYF.

CDR3 in DNA: TGTGCCTGGAGTGTACGTGGCAGTAGCTCCTACGAGCAGTACTTC. Protein sequence: CAWSVRGSSSYEQYF. The rearrangement joins TRBV30 to TRBJ2-5; D gene unclear. The J call may be incorrect, as the DNA end agrees better with TRBJ2-7. CDR1 is GTSNPN, CDR2 SVGIG, per germline (reference sequence). This CDR3 has 15 amino acids.

The chain links TRBV7-3 to TRBJ2-3; D may be TRBD2 (6 bases). CDR3 length: 14 residues. With 5 bases removed from V and 5 bases from J, the gap between germline ends came to 14 bases. CDR1 SGHTA and CDR2 FQGTGA come from the germline V gene. The CDR3 coding sequence is TGTGCCAGCAGCCCCTACGGGGGAAGAGATACGCAGTATTTT. This encodes CASSPYGGRDTQYF.

The table lists this clone with a count of one. Its ends do not fully match the called genes, so a read error is possible. The V and J genes are TRBV7-9 and TRBJ1-2; D not certain. The V gene's germline CDR1 is SEHNR and CDR2 FQNEAQ (reference sequence). The CDR3 has 13 amino acids. The CDR3 sequence is CSSSTSGSYGYTF. CDR3 sequence (DNA): TGTTCCAGCAGCACCTCCGGGTCGTATGGCTACACCTTC.

The J gene is TRBJ2-2, the V gene TRBV28; no firm D call. This CDR3 has 15 residues. V was cut by 5 bases and J by 6 bases, with 16 bases left in between. The V gene's germline CDR1 is MDHEN and CDR2 SYDVKM. DNA for the CDR3: TGTGCCAGCAGTCAACCCACTTCGAGATCCGGGGAGCTGTTTTTT. It encodes CASSQPTSRSGELFF.

This chain links TRBV7-9 with TRBJ2-3; 12 nucleotides line up with TRBD2. The CDR3 spans 16 residues. Germline loops: CDR1 SEHNR, CDR2 FQNEAQ (reference sequence). V lost 1 base and J lost 2; bases outside the gene matches: 1. CDR3 region: CASSLGLAGATDTQYF. CDR3 in DNA: TGTGCCAGCAGCTTAGGACTAGCGGGGGCCACAGATACGCAGTATTTT.